Listed below are T cell receptor beta chains from one sample, sequenced in a study of cytomegalovirus exposure and HLA in healthy donors. Using immunoSEQ multiplex PCR, the repertoire was profiled, and TCRdb retains in-frame clones only, with some absent. This sample has roughly 180,000 clones, with 75% to 90% found just once. Sequencing input: PBMCs. Every receptor here comes from a man younger than 35 in good health and CMV-seropositive. The CDR3 runs from the conserved cysteine through the conserved F or W. A D gene is named only where the DNA matches it firmly. The size of a clone is reported for some rows only, either as once, few or many, or as a class for expanded clones.

v_gene: TRBV7-9
abundance: few
d_gene: -
j_gene: TRBJ2-7
CDR3nt: TGTGCCAGCAGCCGGGGGTCGGAGCAGTACTTC
CDR3aa: CASSRGSEQYF

v_gene: TRBV29-1
abundance: -
d_gene: -
j_gene: TRBJ2-7
CDR3nt: TGCAGCGTTGAGGGAAAGGGGGAGGCGGGGGAGAAAACCTACGAGCAGTACTTC
CDR3aa: CSVEGKGEAGEKTYEQYF

v_gene: TRBV10-3
abundance: -
d_gene: -
j_gene: TRBJ2-7
CDR3nt: TGTGCCATCAGTGGAGGCTACGAGCAGTACTTC
CDR3aa: CAISGGYEQYF

v_gene: TRBV28
abundance: -
d_gene: -
j_gene: TRBJ1-5
CDR3nt: TGTGCCAGCAGTCCAGCGCGGGGGAATCAGCCCCAGCATTTT
CDR3aa: CASSPARGNQPQHF

v_gene: TRBV27
abundance: -
d_gene: TRBD2
j_gene: TRBJ2-3
CDR3nt: TGTGCCAGCAGTTTCCTAGCGGGAGACCCTAGGGGGTATTTT
CDR3aa: CASSFLAGDPRGYF

v_gene: TRBV5-1
abundance: -
d_gene: TRBD2
j_gene: TRBJ2-7
CDR3nt: TGCGCCAGCAGCCCGGGACTAGCGGACCCCTACGAGCAGTACTTC
CDR3aa: CASSPGLADPYEQYF

v_gene: TRBV28
abundance: -
d_gene: -
j_gene: TRBJ2-4
CDR3nt: TGTGCCAGCGGAGGGCTAGATGGTTCCAAAAACATTCAGTACTTC
CDR3aa: CASGGLDGSKNIQYF

v_gene: TRBV29-1
abundance: -
d_gene: TRBD2
j_gene: TRBJ2-5
CDR3nt: TGCAGCGCGTGGGTGACTAGCCGGGCCCAGTACTTC
CDR3aa: CSAWVTSRAQYF

v_gene: TRBV19
abundance: -
d_gene: TRBD1
j_gene: TRBJ2-7
CDR3nt: TGTGCCAGTAGTCAGACAGGGGGCGACGAGCAGTACTTC
CDR3aa: CASSQTGGDEQYF

v_gene: TRBV4-3
abundance: -
d_gene: TRBD2
j_gene: TRBJ2-2
CDR3nt: TGCGCCAGCAGCCAGGGGGGGGAAGGGACCGGGGAGCTGTTTTTT
CDR3aa: CASSQGGEGTGELFF

v_gene: TRBV30
abundance: -
d_gene: -
j_gene: TRBJ2-7
CDR3nt: TGTGCCTGGAGCCCCACTCGGGGGTCTGGGGAGCAGTACTTC
CDR3aa: CAWSPTRGSGEQYF

v_gene: TRBV5-4
abundance: -
d_gene: TRBD1
j_gene: TRBJ1-2
CDR3nt: TGTGCCAGCAGGTCCCCGACAGGGGAGGCTGGCTACACCTTC
CDR3aa: CASRSPTGEAGYTF

v_gene: TRBV2
abundance: -
d_gene: -
j_gene: TRBJ2-7
CDR3nt: TGTGCCAGCACTCCCGATGGGGGGACGGGCTACGAGCAGTACTTC
CDR3aa: CASTPDGGTGYEQYF

v_gene: TRBV2
abundance: -
d_gene: -
j_gene: TRBJ1-5
CDR3nt: TGTGCCAGCAGTGAGGTCGCAGGCAATCAGCCCCAGCATTTT
CDR3aa: CASSEVAGNQPQHF

v_gene: TRBV9
abundance: -
d_gene: -
j_gene: TRBJ1-3
CDR3nt: TGTGCCAGCAGCGTAACGGACTCCGCTCACTCTGGAAACACCATATATTTT
CDR3aa: CASSVTDSAHSGNTIYF

v_gene: TRBV28
abundance: -
d_gene: -
j_gene: TRBJ2-2
CDR3nt: TGTGCCAGCAGTTCCCACACAGGGATCGGGGAGCTGTTTTTT
CDR3aa: CASSSHTGIGELFF

v_gene: TRBV9
abundance: -
d_gene: TRBD2
j_gene: TRBJ2-1
CDR3nt: TGTGCCAGCAGCGTAGTTAGCGGGCAATCGTTCTTC
CDR3aa: CASSVVSGQSFF

v_gene: TRBV19
abundance: -
d_gene: -
j_gene: TRBJ2-7
CDR3nt: TGTGCCAGTAGTACCGGGACATATTACGAGCAGTACTTC
CDR3aa: CASSTGTYYEQYF

v_gene: TRBV9
abundance: -
d_gene: TRBD2
j_gene: TRBJ2-1
CDR3nt: TGTGCCAGCAGCGCTTATAGCGGGAGGGGAAACAATGAGCAGTTCTTC
CDR3aa: CASSAYSGRGNNEQFF

v_gene: TRBV4-3
abundance: -
d_gene: -
j_gene: TRBJ2-3
CDR3nt: TGCGCCAGCAGCCAAGACCTCGGGCCCGCGGGGAACACAGATACGCAGTATTTT
CDR3aa: CASSQDLGPAGNTDTQYF

v_gene: TRBV6-5
abundance: -
d_gene: -
j_gene: TRBJ2-3
CDR3nt: TGTGCCAGCAGGGGCTTCACAGATACGCAGTATTTT
CDR3aa: CASRGFTDTQYF

v_gene: TRBV2
abundance: -
d_gene: TRBD2
j_gene: TRBJ2-1
CDR3nt: TGTGCCAGCAAATCCCTGCGGGAGTTAGTTCGAAATGAGCAGTTCTTC
CDR3aa: CASKSLRELVRNEQFF

v_gene: TRBV10-3
abundance: -
d_gene: -
j_gene: TRBJ1-4
CDR3nt: TGTGCCACCCAACAGGGAGGGGATGAAAAACTGTTTTTT
CDR3aa: CATQQGGDEKLFF

v_gene: TRBV15
abundance: -
d_gene: -
j_gene: TRBJ1-4
CDR3nt: TGTGCCACCAGCAAACCGACCTGGACAGAAAGAGCAACTAATGAAAAACTGTTTTTT
CDR3aa: CATSKPTWTERATNEKLFF

v_gene: TRBV28
abundance: once
d_gene: -
j_gene: TRBJ1-1
CDR3nt: TGTGCCAGCAGTCCCCCGGGACACCCGAACACTGAAGCTTTCTTT
CDR3aa: CASSPPGHPNTEAFF

v_gene: TRBV7-9
abundance: -
d_gene: -
j_gene: TRBJ2-7
CDR3nt: TGTGCCAGCAGCGATCCGGGAAACTACGAGCAGTACTTC
CDR3aa: CASSDPGNYEQYF

v_gene: TRBV28
abundance: -
d_gene: -
j_gene: TRBJ1-1
CDR3nt: TGTGCCAGCAGTAACCTCAGGGAAGGAGACACTGAAGCTTTCTTT
CDR3aa: CASSNLREGDTEAFF

v_gene: TRBV28
abundance: once
d_gene: TRBD2
j_gene: TRBJ2-7
CDR3nt: TGTGCCAGCCCGGGACTAGCGGGAGGGGTGGGCGAGCAGTACTTC
CDR3aa: CASPGLAGGVGEQYF

v_gene: TRBV6-5
abundance: few
d_gene: TRBD1
j_gene: TRBJ1-5
CDR3nt: TGTGCCAGCAGCCGCCAGGGGGCGCGGGAACAGCCCCAGCATTTT
CDR3aa: CASSRQGAREQPQHF

v_gene: TRBV5-1
abundance: -
d_gene: -
j_gene: TRBJ2-2
CDR3nt: TGCGCCAGCAGCTTGGCCGGGAGCGACACCGGGGAGCTGTTTTTT
CDR3aa: CASSLAGSDTGELFF

v_gene: TRBV18
abundance: -
d_gene: TRBD1
j_gene: TRBJ2-1
CDR3nt: TGTGCCAGCTCACCACGACAGGGGGCGAGCAATGAGCAGTTCTTC
CDR3aa: CASSPRQGASNEQFF

v_gene: TRBV7-9
abundance: -
d_gene: -
j_gene: TRBJ2-7
CDR3nt: TGTGCCAGCAGCCCCCCGGGATCCTACGAGCAGTACTTC
CDR3aa: CASSPPGSYEQYF

v_gene: TRBV2
abundance: -
d_gene: TRBD2
j_gene: TRBJ2-2
CDR3nt: TGTGCCAGCAGAAAGATAGGGCTAGCGGGGGACACCGGGGAGCTGTTTTTT
CDR3aa: CASRKIGLAGDTGELFF

v_gene: TRBV12-5
abundance: -
d_gene: -
j_gene: TRBJ2-2
CDR3nt: TGTGCTAGCTTCTCGGGAAGCACCGGGGAGCTGTTTTTT
CDR3aa: CASFSGSTGELFF

v_gene: TRBV6-5
abundance: -
d_gene: TRBD2
j_gene: TRBJ2-7
CDR3nt: TGTGCCAGCAGGACCGGAGGGAGGGCGGCCTACGAGCAGTACTTC
CDR3aa: CASRTGGRAAYEQYF

v_gene: TRBV9
abundance: once
d_gene: TRBD2
j_gene: TRBJ2-3
CDR3nt: TGTGCCAGCAGCGTAGACGAGCGGGAGTGGGGAGATACGCAGTATTTT
CDR3aa: CASSVDEREWGDTQYF

v_gene: TRBV7-9
abundance: -
d_gene: TRBD1
j_gene: TRBJ1-1
CDR3nt: TGTGCCAGCTCGACAGGGGGGGGCACTGAAGCTTTCTTT
CDR3aa: CASSTGGGTEAFF

v_gene: TRBV28
abundance: -
d_gene: TRBD1
j_gene: TRBJ1-5
CDR3nt: TGTGCCAGCAGGCGACAGGGGGCTCAGCCCCAGCATTTT
CDR3aa: CASRRQGAQPQHF

v_gene: TRBV30
abundance: -
d_gene: -
j_gene: TRBJ1-5
CDR3nt: TGTGCCTGGAGTCAGGAGGGCCAGCCCCAGCATTTT
CDR3aa: CAWSQEGQPQHF

v_gene: TRBV5-4
abundance: -
d_gene: -
j_gene: TRBJ1-1
CDR3nt: TGTGCCAGCAGCTTGGCCAGGGGCTCGAACACTGAAGCTTTCTTT
CDR3aa: CASSLARGSNTEAFF

v_gene: TRBV6-6
abundance: -
d_gene: TRBD1
j_gene: TRBJ2-7
CDR3nt: TGTGCCAGCACCGGACAGGGGGCGGGCGAGCAGTACTTC
CDR3aa: CASTGQGAGEQYF

v_gene: TRBV4-3
abundance: -
d_gene: -
j_gene: TRBJ2-3
CDR3nt: TGCGCCAGCAGCCACGGAGGGAGCGCCACAGATACGCAGTATTTT
CDR3aa: CASSHGGSATDTQYF

v_gene: TRBV28
abundance: -
d_gene: -
j_gene: TRBJ1-5
CDR3nt: TGTGCCAGCAGTTCTTTTGGAGGGGAAGCGCCCCAGCATTTT
CDR3aa: CASSSFGGEAPQHF